Below, 29 T cell receptor beta chains from the same sample are listed, as sequenced in a study of CD8+ T cells in alopecia areata. This sample's treatment: oral pan-JAK inhibitor, 5-10 mg twice daily. Isolated RNA was reverse transcribed into cDNA used as the sequencing template. TCRdb's copy holds only in-frame clones and misses some; the assay was immunoSEQ multiplex PCR. The repertoire includes 200,000 to 250,000 clones, approximately 45% of them detected once, and approximately 2.4% sits in the top ten. The starting material was CD4+ T cells sorted from blood, obtained at approximately week 36, from a patient treated with tofacitinib. The receptors originated from a human donor with alopecia areata.

This clone has more than one count but fewer than ten. With a far larger clone one base away, a read error is the likely cause. This specimen includes other DNA sequences encoding the same CDR3. The rearrangement joins TRBV7-8 to TRBJ2-7; D gene ambiguous. The V and J ends lost 4 bases and 0 bases respectively, with 4 bases between them. CDR1 SGHVS and CDR2 FQNEAQ come from the germline V gene. The CDR3 spans 12 residues. The CDR3 coding sequence is TGTGCCAGCAGCTCGAGCTCCTACGAGCAGTACTTC. Translation gives CASSSSSYEQYF.

The chain is built from TRBV7-9 and TRBJ2-1; 13 bases line up with TRBD2. The CDR3 is 16 residues long. Per the germline V gene, CDR1 is SEHNR and CDR2 is FQNEAQ (reference sequence). V trimming: 5 bases; J trimming: 4 bases; junction bases outside the gene matches: 5. CDR3 sequence reads: CASSRRTSGRYNEQFF. CDR3 nucleotides: TGTGCCAGCAGCCGAAGGACTAGCGGGAGATACAATGAGCAGTTCTTC.

The chain combines TRBV7-2 with TRBJ2-1; a weak D match, TRBD1 (6 bases). The CDR3 has 14 residues. CDR1 and CDR2 from the germline V gene are SGHTA and FQGNSA. Trimming left V 2 bases short and J 8 bases short, with 13 bases between. CDR3 bases: TGTGCCAGCAGCTTAAGACAGGTTAGTGATGAGCAGTTCTTC. This encodes CASSLRQVSDEQFF.

The table lists this clone with a few counts. V gene TRBV29-1 combines with J gene TRBJ2-1, with 8 bases aligning to TRBD2. CDR3 length: 14 residues. Germline-derived CDR1 and CDR2 are SQVTM and ANQGSEA. J gave up 3 bases and V 7 bases, and 8 bases lay outside the gene matches. The CDR3 sequence is CSASGGRIYNEQFF. The DNA of the CDR3 is TGCAGCGCCTCGGGAGGGAGGATCTACAATGAGCAGTTCTTC.

The chain combines TRBV25-1 with TRBJ2-7, with TRBD1 as a possible D gene (6 bases). V dropped 6 bases and J dropped 5 bases, with 11 bases sitting between them. Germline CDR1 MGHDK, CDR2 SYGVNS. The CDR3 covers 12 residues. CDR3 in amino acids: CASRGQFDEQYF. The DNA of the CDR3 is TGTGCCAGCAGAGGACAGTTCGACGAGCAGTACTTC.

This clone was seen a single time. The chain joins TRBV6-4 to TRBJ2-7, with TRBD1 as a possible D gene (6 bases). The V and J ends lost 3 bases and 5 bases respectively, with 11 bases between them. Germline V gene sequence: CDR1 MRHNA, CDR2 SNTAGT. The CDR3 length is 13 residues. The CDR3 nucleotides are TGTGCCAGCAGTGAGGCCAGGGGCCACGAGCAGTACTTC. Translating gives CASSEARGHEQYF.

J is TRBJ2-7 and V is TRBV6-1; D call uncertain. There are 16 residues in the CDR3. From germline, CDR1 is MNHNS and CDR2 SASEGT. Deletions cut 0 bases from V and 0 bases from J, with 12 bases between. The CDR3 DNA reads as TGTGCCAGCAGTGAAGCGATTCAGCTACTCTCCTACGAGCAGTACTTC. Residues: CASSEAIQLLSYEQYF.

The sample holds one count of this clone. J is TRBJ1-1 and V is TRBV30, with 7 bases matching TRBD1. V trimming: 0 bases; J trimming: 2 bases; junction bases outside the gene matches: 3. The CDR3 spans 14 residues. CDR1 and CDR2 from the germline V gene are GTSNPN and SVGIG (reference sequence). The CDR3 loop reads CAWSVGTANTEAFF. In DNA, the CDR3 is TGTGCCTGGAGTGTTGGGACAGCAAACACTGAAGCTTTCTTT.

In its sample, this clone was seen once. The V call is TRBV2, the J call TRBJ2-7; tentative D call: TRBD1 (6 bases). Germline values: CDR1 SNHLY, CDR2 FYNNEI. This CDR3 has 15 amino acids. V lost 8 bases and J lost 0, with 17 bases in between. Here the CDR3 reads CASGDPGQPSYEQYF. Written as DNA, the CDR3 is TGTGCCAGCGGGGACCCCGGACAGCCCTCCTACGAGCAGTACTTC.

The CDR3 DNA reads TGTGCCAGCAGCCTAACAGGGGTCGAGCAGTACTTC. Its protein is CASSLTGVEQYF. The J gene is TRBJ2-7, the V gene TRBV7-2; TRBD1 agrees at 7 bases. The CDR3 is 12 residues long. The germline V gene encodes CDR1 SGHTA and CDR2 FQGNSA. Losses at the gene ends were 5 bases for V and 6 bases for J; bases not matched to a gene: 4.

The chain's CDR3 is CASSLRSGRVSDTQYF. CDR3 nucleotide sequence: TGTGCCAGCAGTTTACGCAGCGGGAGGGTGTCAGATACGCAGTATTTT. The chain is built from TRBV27 and TRBJ2-3, with 10 positions matching TRBD2. Germline CDR1 MNHEY, CDR2 SMNVEV (reference sequence). V lost 2 bases and J lost 4; bases outside the gene matches: 6. The CDR3 extends over 16 amino acids.

This clone was detected a few times. This rearrangement joins TRBV9 to TRBJ2-5; 11 bases match TRBD2. The CDR3 totals 15 residues. After removal of 6 bases from V and 5 bases from J, the junction contained 9 bases not matched to a gene. Germline values: CDR1 SGDLS, CDR2 YYNGEE. CDR3 amino acids: CASTVAGGPVETQYF. The DNA of the CDR3 is TGTGCCAGCACAGTAGCGGGAGGGCCTGTCGAGACCCAGTACTTC.

This clone was seen a few times. The CDR3 reads CASSRSGTGGANIQYF. The CDR3 bases are TGTGCCAGTAGCCGTTCTGGGACAGGGGGCGCAAACATTCAGTACTTC. The rearrangement uses TRBV19 and TRBJ2-4; 12 positions agree with TRBD1. With V trimmed by 6 bases and J by 6 bases, 9 bases remained unmatched. The germline V gene has CDR1 LNHDA and CDR2 SQIVND (reference sequence). The CDR3 contains 16 residues.

This clone was counted a few times. V and J are TRBV30 and TRBJ1-4; tentatively, D is TRBD1 (5 bases). The CDR3 has 14 amino acids. CDR1 and CDR2 (germline): GTSNPN, SVGIG (reference sequence). V was trimmed by 2 bases and J by 1 base, leaving 8 bases between them. CDR3 DNA sequence: TGTGCCTGGAGTCGGGACCTAACTAATGAAAAACTGTTTTTT. This sequence encodes CAWSRDLTNEKLFF.

The chain joins TRBV5-6 to TRBJ2-3; 8 bases are a match to TRBD1. Germline V gives CDR1 SGHDT, CDR2 YYEEEE. CDR3 size: 15 residues. Unmatched junction bases numbered 8, after V lost 4 bases and J lost 4 bases. This CDR3 reads CASSLTPGGADTQYF. CDR3 sequence (DNA): TGTGCCAGCAGCCTGACCCCAGGGGGCGCAGATACGCAGTATTTT.

This chain uses TRBV14 with TRBJ2-7; D is ambiguous. CDR1 and CDR2 (germline): SGHDN, FVKESK. V gave up 4 bases and J gave up 5 bases, with 6 bases separating them. The CDR3 is made up of 11 amino acids. This CDR3 is CASSLADEQYF. The CDR3 DNA reads as TGTGCCAGCAGCCTGGCCGACGAGCAGTACTTC.

V is TRBV23-1 and J is TRBJ2-7; TRBD2 aligns across 10 bases. TRBV23-1 has ORF status, its function being uncertain. This CDR3 has 15 residues. Trimming took 8 bases from V and 5 from J; bases not matched to a gene: 12. The CDR3 loop is CASLLPGLAFNEQYF. DNA for the CDR3: TGCGCCAGCTTGTTACCGGGACTAGCGTTCAACGAGCAGTACTTC.

Only a few counts were recorded for this clone. The chain has TRBV15 and TRBJ2-3; D gene uncertain. The CDR3 length is 13 residues. Germline CDR1 and CDR2: LNHNV and YYDKDF (reference sequence). Between the trimmed V and J ends, which lost 0 bases and 5 bases, there was a span of 6 bases. The CDR3 loop reads CATSRDYIDTQYF. DNA for the CDR3: TGTGCCACCAGCAGAGACTACATAGATACGCAGTATTTT. Looking up the rest from reference TRBV15 and TRBJ2-3 gives the full variable domain: DAMVIQNPRYQVTQFGKPVTLSCSQTLNHNVMYWYQQKSSQAPKLLFHYYDKDFNNEADTPDNFQSRRPNTSFCFLDIRSPGLGDTAMYLCATSRDYIDTQYFGPGTRLTVL.

This clone has a count of ten or more. The gene calls are TRBV10-1 and TRBJ2-1; maybe TRBD1 (5 bases). Deletions cut 0 bases from V and 9 bases from J, with 12 bases between. CDR1 and CDR2 from the germline V gene are WNHNN and SYGVQD (reference sequence). This CDR3 is 14 amino acids long. CDR3 sequence reads: CASSESAPQGEQFF. CDR3 nucleotides: TGCGCCAGCAGTGAGTCAGCGCCCCAGGGTGAGCAGTTCTTC.

The chain is built from TRBV6-1 and TRBJ1-5; 7 bases align to TRBD1. The length of the CDR3 is 14 residues. CDR1 and CDR2 (germline): MNHNS, SASEGT. The J segment lost 11 bases and the V segment lost 5 bases, leaving 12 bases of the junction unmatched. DNA for the CDR3: TGTGCCAGCAGTCCGACTATTCCAGGGGGAACCCAGCATTTT. Its protein is CASSPTIPGGTQHF.

The V gene is TRBV10-1, the J gene TRBJ2-1, with TRBD2 matching 11 bases. Germline V gene data show CDR1 as WNHNN and CDR2 as SYGVQD (reference sequence). Trimming removed 5 bases from V and 9 bases from J; junction bases left unmatched: 12. The CDR3 runs to 16 residues. The CDR3 spells CASSPGSGRALGEQFF. DNA for the CDR3: TGCGCCAGCAGTCCTGGTAGCGGGAGGGCCCTAGGTGAGCAGTTCTTC.

The chain joins TRBV29-1 to TRBJ2-3; D is ambiguous. This CDR3 region has 14 residues. Trimming shortened V by 4 bases and J by 0 bases, and 11 bases separated the two germline ends. The germline V gene has CDR1 SQVTM and CDR2 ANQGSEA. CDR3 residues: CSVGSRSSTDTQYF. In DNA, the CDR3 is TGCAGCGTTGGAAGTAGATCAAGCACAGATACGCAGTATTTT.

On this clone itself: Other DNA sequences in the sample encode the same CDR3. The chain has TRBV5-1 and TRBJ2-5, with TRBD1 as a possible D gene (6 bases). The germline V gene encodes CDR1 SGHRS and CDR2 YFSETQ. V shed 0 bases and J shed 4 bases, with 7 bases lying between them. The CDR3 loop spans 13 amino acids. The chain's CDR3 is CASSLGQAETQYF. CDR3 bases: TGCGCCAGCAGCTTGGGACAGGCAGAGACCCAGTACTTC.

This clone was counted once. CDR3: CASSDRTGAGELFF. The CDR3 DNA follows: TGTGCCAGCAGTGATCGGACAGGCGCCGGGGAGCTGTTTTTT. The chain has TRBV9 and TRBJ2-2; TRBD1 matches at 7 bases. Germline V lookup: CDR1 SGDLS, CDR2 YYNGEE. J lost 6 bases, V lost 5 bases, and 7 bases had no gene match. The CDR3 has 14 residues. The full variable domain, in which reference TRBV9 and TRBJ2-2 provide the parts outside the CDR3, is DSGVTQTPKHLITATGQRVTLRCSPRSGDLSVYWYQQSLDQGLQFLIQYYNGEERAKGNILERFSAQQFPDLHSELNLSSLELGDSALYFCASSDRTGAGELFFGEGSRLTVL.

The chain uses TRBV27 and TRBJ2-5; tentatively, D is TRBD1 or TRBD2 (5 bases each). With 0 bases removed from V and 6 bases from J, the gap between germline ends came to 8 bases. The CDR3 contains 13 residues. Germline CDR1 is MNHEY and CDR2 is SMNVEV (reference sequence). The CDR3 protein is CASSLSREQTQYF. For the CDR3, the DNA is TGTGCCAGCAGTTTATCCAGGGAGCAGACCCAGTACTTC.

This chain links TRBV2 with TRBJ1-5, with 8 bases matching TRBD1. Germline V gives CDR1 SNHLY, CDR2 FYNNEI. This CDR3 contains 13 residues. Trimming at V came to 5 bases and at J to 7 bases, leaving 4 bases not matched to a gene. The CDR3, as DNA: TGTGCCAGCAGTTCGGACAGGGAACAGCCCCAGCATTTT. The encoded protein is CASSSDREQPQHF.

V is TRBV10-3 and J is TRBJ2-7; tentative D call: TRBD1 (6 bases). V gave up 4 bases and J gave up 2 bases, with 9 bases separating them. The germline gives CDR1 ENHRY, CDR2 SYGVKD. The length of the CDR3 is 13 residues. The chain's CDR3 is CAISGQDAYEQYF. In DNA, the CDR3 is TGTGCCATCAGTGGACAGGACGCCTACGAGCAGTACTTC.

The genes are TRBV5-1 and TRBJ1-1; D possibly corresponds to TRBD1 (5 bases). The CDR3 is 15 amino acids. Trimming removed 0 bases from V and 1 base from J, with 10 bases in between. The germline gives CDR1 SGHRS, CDR2 YFSETQ. CDR3 nucleotides: TGCGCCAGCAGCTTGGGGTCAGGGAGGAACACTGAAGCTTTCTTT. Translated: CASSLGSGRNTEAFF.

Only a few counts were recorded for this clone. The CDR3 sequence: CSARDRFSTDTQYF. CDR3 in DNA: TGCAGCGCCCGAGACAGATTCAGCACAGATACGCAGTATTTT. The genes are TRBV29-1 and TRBJ2-3; D may be TRBD1 (5 bases). The germline V and J ends were trimmed by 7 bases and 0 bases, with 14 bases remaining between them. The CDR3 is 14 amino acids. Germline assignment: CDR1 SQVTM and CDR2 ANQGSEA.